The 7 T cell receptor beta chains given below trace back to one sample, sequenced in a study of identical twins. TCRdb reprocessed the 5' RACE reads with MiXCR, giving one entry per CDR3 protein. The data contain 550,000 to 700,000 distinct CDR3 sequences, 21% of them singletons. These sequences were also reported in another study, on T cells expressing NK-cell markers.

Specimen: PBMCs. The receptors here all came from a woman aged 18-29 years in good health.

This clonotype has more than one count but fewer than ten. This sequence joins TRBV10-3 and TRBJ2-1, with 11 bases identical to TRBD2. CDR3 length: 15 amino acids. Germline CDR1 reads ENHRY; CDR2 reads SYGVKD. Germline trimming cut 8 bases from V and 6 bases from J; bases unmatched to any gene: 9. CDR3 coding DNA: TGTGCCATCTCTATCACTAGCGGGAGTTCCAATGAGCAGTTCTTC. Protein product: CAISITSGSSNEQFF.

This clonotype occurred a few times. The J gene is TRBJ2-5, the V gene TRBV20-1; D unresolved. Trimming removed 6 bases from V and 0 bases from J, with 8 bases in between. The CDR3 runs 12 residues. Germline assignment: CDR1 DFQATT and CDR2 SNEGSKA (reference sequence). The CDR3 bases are TGCAGTGCCCCTCCGGACCAAGAGACCCAGTACTTC. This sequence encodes CSAPPDQETQYF.

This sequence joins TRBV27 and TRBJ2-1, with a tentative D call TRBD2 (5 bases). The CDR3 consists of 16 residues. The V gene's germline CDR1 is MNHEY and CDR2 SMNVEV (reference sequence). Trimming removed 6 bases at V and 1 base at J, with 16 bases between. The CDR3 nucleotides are TGTGCCAGCAGCACGAACCGGGGAATGTCCTACAATGAGCAGTTCTTC. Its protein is CASSTNRGMSYNEQFF.

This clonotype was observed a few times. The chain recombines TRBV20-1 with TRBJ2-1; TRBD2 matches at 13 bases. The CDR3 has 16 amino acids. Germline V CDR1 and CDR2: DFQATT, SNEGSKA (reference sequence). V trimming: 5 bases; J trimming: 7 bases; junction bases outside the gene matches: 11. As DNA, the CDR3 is TGCAGTGCTCACCCAATTACTAGCGGGGGGGGGAATGAGCAGTTCTTC. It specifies CSAHPITSGGGNEQFF.

The CDR3 DNA follows: TGCAGCGTACCAAGGGGGGGAGGTAACTATGGCTACACCTTC. This translates into CSVPRGGGNYGYTF. V is TRBV29-1 and J is TRBJ1-2, with D tentatively TRBD1 (6 bases). CDR1 is SQVTM, CDR2 ANQGSEA, per germline. V was cut by 6 bases and J by 1 base, with 15 bases left in between. The CDR3 runs to 14 residues.

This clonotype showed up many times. CDR3 sequence (DNA): TGCAGCGTTTTTTCTCTAGCATCCTACAATGAGCAGTTCTTC. Its protein product is CSVFSLASYNEQFF. The rearrangement uses TRBV29-1 and TRBJ2-1, with D possibly matching TRBD2 (5 bases). CDR3 length: 14 residues. With 5 bases removed from V and 1 base from J, the gap between germline ends came to 12 bases. Germline V gene sequence: CDR1 SQVTM, CDR2 ANQGSEA.

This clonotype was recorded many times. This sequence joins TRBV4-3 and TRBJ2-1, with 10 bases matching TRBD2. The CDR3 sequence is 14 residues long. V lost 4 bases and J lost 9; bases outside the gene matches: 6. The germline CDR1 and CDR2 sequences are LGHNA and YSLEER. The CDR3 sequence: CASSPSTSGAEQFF. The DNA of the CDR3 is TGCGCCAGCAGCCCTAGTACTAGCGGGGCTGAGCAGTTCTTC.